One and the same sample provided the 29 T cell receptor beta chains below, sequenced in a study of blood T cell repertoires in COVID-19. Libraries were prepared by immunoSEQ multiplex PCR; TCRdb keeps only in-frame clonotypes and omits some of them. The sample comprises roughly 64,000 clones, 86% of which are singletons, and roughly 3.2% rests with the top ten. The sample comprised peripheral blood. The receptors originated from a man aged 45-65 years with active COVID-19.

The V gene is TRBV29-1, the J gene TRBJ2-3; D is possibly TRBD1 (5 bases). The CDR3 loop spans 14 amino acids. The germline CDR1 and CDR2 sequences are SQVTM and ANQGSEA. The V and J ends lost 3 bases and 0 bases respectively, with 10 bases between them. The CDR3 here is CSVDQGSSTDTQYF. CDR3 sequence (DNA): TGCAGCGTTGATCAGGGATCTAGCACAGATACGCAGTATTTT.

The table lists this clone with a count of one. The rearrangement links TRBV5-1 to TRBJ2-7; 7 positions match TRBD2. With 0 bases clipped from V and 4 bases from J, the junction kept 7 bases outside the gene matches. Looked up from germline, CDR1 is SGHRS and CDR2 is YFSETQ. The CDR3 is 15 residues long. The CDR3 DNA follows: TGCGCCAGCAGCTTGGACCGGGAGGAAAATTACGAGCAGTACTTC. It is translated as CASSLDREENYEQYF.

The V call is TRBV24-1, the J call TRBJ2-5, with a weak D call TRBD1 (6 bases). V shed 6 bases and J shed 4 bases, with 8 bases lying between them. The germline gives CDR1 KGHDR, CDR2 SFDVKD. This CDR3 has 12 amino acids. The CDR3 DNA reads TGTGCCACCAGTCAGGGGAGAGAGACCCAGTACTTC. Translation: CATSQGRETQYF.

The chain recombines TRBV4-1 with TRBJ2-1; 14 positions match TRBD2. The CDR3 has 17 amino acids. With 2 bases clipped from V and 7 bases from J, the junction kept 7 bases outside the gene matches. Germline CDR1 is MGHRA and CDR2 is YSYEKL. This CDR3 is CASSQPRLAGGGNEQFF. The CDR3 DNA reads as TGCGCCAGCAGCCAACCCCGACTAGCGGGGGGGGGAAATGAGCAGTTCTTC.

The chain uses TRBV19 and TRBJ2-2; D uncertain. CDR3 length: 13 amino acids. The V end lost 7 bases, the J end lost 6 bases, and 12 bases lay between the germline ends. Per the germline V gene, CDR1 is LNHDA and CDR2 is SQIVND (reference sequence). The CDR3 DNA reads TGTGCCAGTACGCTAGAACCAGCCGGGGAGCTGTTTTTT. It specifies CASTLEPAGELFF.

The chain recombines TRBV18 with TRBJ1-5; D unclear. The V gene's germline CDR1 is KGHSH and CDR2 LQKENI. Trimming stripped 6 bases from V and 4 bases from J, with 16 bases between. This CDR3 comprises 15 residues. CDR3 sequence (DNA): TGTGCCAGCTCTCCCAGTAGCCGTCCGAATCAGCCCCAGCATTTT. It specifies CASSPSSRPNQPQHF.

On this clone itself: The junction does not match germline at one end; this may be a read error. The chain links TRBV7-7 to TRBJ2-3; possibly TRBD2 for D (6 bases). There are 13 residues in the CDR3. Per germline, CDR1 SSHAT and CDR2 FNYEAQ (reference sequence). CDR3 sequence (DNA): TGTGCTAGCAGCCCCCCGGGAGCATATACGCAGTATTTT. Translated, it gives CASSPPGAYTQYF.

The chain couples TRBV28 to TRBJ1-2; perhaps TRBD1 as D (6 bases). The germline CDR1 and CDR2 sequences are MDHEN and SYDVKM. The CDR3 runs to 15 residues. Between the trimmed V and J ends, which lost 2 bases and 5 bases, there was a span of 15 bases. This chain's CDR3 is CASSLLRTAQYGYTF. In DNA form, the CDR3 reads TGTGCCAGCAGTTTACTTAGGACAGCGCAGTATGGCTACACCTTC.

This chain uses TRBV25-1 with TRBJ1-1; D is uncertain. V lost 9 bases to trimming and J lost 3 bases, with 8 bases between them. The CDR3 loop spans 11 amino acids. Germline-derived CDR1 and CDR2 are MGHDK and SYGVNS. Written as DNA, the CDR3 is TGTGCCAGTCAGAGGTACACTGAAGCTTTCTTT. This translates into CASQRYTEAFF. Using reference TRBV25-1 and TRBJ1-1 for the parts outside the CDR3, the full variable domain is EADIYQTPRYLVIGTGKKITLECSQTMGHDKMYWYQQDPGMELHLIHYSYGVNSTEKGDLSSESTVSRIRTEHFPLTLESARPSHTSQYLCASQRYTEAFFGQGTRLTVV.

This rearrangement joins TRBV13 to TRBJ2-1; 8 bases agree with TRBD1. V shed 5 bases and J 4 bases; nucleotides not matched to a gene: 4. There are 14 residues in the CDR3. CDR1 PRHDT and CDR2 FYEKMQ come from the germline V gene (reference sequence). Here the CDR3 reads CASSLDRVYNEQFF. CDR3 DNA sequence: TGTGCCAGCAGCCTGGACAGGGTATACAATGAGCAGTTCTTC.

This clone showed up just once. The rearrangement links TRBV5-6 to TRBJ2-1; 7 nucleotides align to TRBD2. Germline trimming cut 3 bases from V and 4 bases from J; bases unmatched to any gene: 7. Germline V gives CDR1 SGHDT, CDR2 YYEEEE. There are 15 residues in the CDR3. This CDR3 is CASSSGPGGYNEQFF. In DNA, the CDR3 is TGTGCCAGCAGCTCGGGTCCGGGGGGATACAATGAGCAGTTCTTC.

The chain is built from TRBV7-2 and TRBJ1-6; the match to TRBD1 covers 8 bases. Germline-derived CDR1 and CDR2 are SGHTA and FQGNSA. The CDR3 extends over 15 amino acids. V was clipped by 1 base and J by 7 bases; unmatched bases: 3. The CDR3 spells CASSLGDRRNSPLHF. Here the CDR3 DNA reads TGTGCCAGCAGCTTAGGGGACAGGAGGAATTCACCCCTCCACTTT. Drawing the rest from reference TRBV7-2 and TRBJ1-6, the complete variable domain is GAGVSQSPSNKVTEKGKDVELRCDPISGHTALYWYRQSLGQGLEFLIYFQGNSAPDKSGLPSDRFSAERTGGSVSTLTIQRTQQEDSAVYLCASSLGDRRNSPLHFGNGTRLTVT.

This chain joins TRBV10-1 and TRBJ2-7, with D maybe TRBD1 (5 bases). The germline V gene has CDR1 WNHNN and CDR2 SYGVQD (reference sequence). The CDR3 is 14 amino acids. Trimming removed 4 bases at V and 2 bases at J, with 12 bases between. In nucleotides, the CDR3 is TGCGCCAGCAGTGGGACCGACAGTCCCTACGAGCAGTACTTC. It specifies CASSGTDSPYEQYF.

This CDR3 reads CASSLNPDSGATDTQYF. DNA for the CDR3: TGCGCCAGCAGCCTCAACCCCGATAGCGGGGCCACAGATACGCAGTATTTT. The chain employs TRBV5-1 and TRBJ2-3; TRBD2 aligns across 8 bases. This CDR3 is built from 17 residues. Germline V gene sequence: CDR1 SGHRS, CDR2 YFSETQ. V was pared by 4 bases and J by 2 bases, with 12 bases of the junction left unmatched.

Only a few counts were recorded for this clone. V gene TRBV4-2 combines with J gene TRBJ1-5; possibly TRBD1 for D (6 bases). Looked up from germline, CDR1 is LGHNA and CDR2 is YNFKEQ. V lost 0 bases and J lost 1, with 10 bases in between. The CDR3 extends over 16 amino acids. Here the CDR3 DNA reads TGTGCCAGCAGCCAAGATTCCGACAGGAGCAATCAGCCCCAGCATTTT. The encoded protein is CASSQDSDRSNQPQHF.

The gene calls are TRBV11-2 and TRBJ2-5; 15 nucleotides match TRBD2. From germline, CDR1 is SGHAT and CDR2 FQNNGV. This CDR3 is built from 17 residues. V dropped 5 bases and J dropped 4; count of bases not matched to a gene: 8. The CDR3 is CASSLNLGLAGGETQYF. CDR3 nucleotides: TGTGCCAGCAGCCTGAACCTGGGACTAGCGGGAGGAGAGACCCAGTACTTC.

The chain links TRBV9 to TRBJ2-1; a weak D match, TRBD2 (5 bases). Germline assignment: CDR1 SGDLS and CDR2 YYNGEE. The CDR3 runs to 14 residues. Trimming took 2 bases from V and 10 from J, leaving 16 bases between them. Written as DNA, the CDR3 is TGTGCCAGCAGCGTGAACCCGAGCGAGCGGGAGCAGTTCTTC. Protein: CASSVNPSEREQFF.

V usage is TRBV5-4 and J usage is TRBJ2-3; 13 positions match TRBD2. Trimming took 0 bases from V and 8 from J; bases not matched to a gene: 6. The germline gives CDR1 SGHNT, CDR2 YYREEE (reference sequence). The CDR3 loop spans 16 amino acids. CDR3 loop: CASSLGLAGGPGTQYF. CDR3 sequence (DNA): TGTGCCAGCAGCTTGGGACTAGCGGGGGGTCCGGGTACGCAGTATTTT.

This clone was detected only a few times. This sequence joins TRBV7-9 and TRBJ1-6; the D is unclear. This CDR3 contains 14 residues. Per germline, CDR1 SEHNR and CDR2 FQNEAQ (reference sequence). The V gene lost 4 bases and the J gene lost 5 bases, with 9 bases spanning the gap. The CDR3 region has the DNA TGTGCCAGCAGCTCCGGACTGAATAATTCACCCCTCCACTTT. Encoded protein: CASSSGLNNSPLHF. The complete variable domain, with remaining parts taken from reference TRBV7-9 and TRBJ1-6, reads DTGVSQNPRHKITKRGQNVTFRCDPISEHNRLYWYRQTLGQGPEFLTYFQNEAQLEKSRLLSDRFSAERPKGSFSTLEIQRTEQGDSAMYLCASSSGLNNSPLHFGNGTRLTVT.

CDR3 in DNA: TGTGCCAGCAGCCAGGACAGGGGGGGCACAGATACGCAGTATTTT. Translating it yields CASSQDRGGTDTQYF. The V call is TRBV3-1 (or the pseudogene TRBV3-2), the J call TRBJ2-3, with 10 nucleotides matching TRBD1. CDR1 is LGHDT, CDR2 YNNKEL, per germline (reference sequence). V dropped 3 bases and J dropped 1; count of bases not matched to a gene: 1. The CDR3 is 15 residues long.

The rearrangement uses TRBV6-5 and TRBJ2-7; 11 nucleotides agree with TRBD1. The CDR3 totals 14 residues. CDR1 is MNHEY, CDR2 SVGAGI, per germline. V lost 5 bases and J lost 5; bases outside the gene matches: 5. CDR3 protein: CASSLRTGGNEQYF. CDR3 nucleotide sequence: TGTGCCAGCAGTCTACGGACAGGGGGCAACGAGCAGTACTTC.

This CDR3 reads CASSASPGLENTGELFF. In nucleotides, the CDR3 is TGTGCCAGTAGTGCGAGCCCGGGACTGGAGAACACCGGGGAGCTGTTTTTT. This chain connects TRBV19 to TRBJ2-2, with a possible D match to TRBD2 (6 bases). Per germline, CDR1 LNHDA and CDR2 SQIVND (reference sequence). V was clipped by 5 bases and J by 1 base, with 17 bases between them. The CDR3 spans 17 residues. Using reference TRBV19 and TRBJ2-2 for the parts outside the CDR3, the full variable domain is DGGITQSPKYLFRKEGQNVTLSCEQNLNHDAMYWYRQDPGQGLRLIYYSQIVNDFQKGDIAEGYSVSREKKESFPLTVTSAQKNPTAFYLCASSASPGLENTGELFFGEGSRLTVL.

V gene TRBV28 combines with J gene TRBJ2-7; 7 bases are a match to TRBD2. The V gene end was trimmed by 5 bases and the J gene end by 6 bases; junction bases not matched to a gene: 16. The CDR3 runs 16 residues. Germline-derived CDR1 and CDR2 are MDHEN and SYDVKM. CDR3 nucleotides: TGTGCCAGCAGTCCACTAGCGAGGTGGTCTGAAGGCGAGCAGTACTTC. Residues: CASSPLARWSEGEQYF.

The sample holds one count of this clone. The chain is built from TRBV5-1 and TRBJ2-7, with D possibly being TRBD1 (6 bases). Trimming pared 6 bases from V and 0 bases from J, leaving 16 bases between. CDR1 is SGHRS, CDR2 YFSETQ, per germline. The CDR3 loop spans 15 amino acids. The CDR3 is CASTVGAPSSYEQYF. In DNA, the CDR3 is TGCGCCAGCACCGTGGGGGCCCCGAGCTCCTACGAGCAGTACTTC. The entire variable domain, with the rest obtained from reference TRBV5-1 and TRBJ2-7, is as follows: KAGVTQTPRYLIKTRGQQVTLSCSPISGHRSVSWYQQTPGQGLQFLFEYFSETQRNKGNFPGRFSGRQFSNSRSEMNVSTLELGDSALYLCASTVGAPSSYEQYFGPGTRLTVT.

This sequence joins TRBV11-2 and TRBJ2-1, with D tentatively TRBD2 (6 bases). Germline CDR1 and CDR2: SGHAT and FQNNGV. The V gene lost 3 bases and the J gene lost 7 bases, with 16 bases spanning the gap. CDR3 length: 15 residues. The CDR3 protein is CASSFTSQWGNEQFF. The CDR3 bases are TGTGCCAGCAGCTTTACTAGCCAATGGGGGAATGAGCAGTTCTTC.

CDR3 loop: CASSLGAGVQQPQHF. CDR3 DNA: TGTGCCAGCAGCTTGGGGGCAGGGGTTCAACAGCCCCAGCATTTT. The chain has TRBV5-5 and TRBJ1-5, with TRBD1 as a possible D gene (6 bases). The germline CDR1 and CDR2 sequences are SGHKS and YYEKEE (reference sequence). Deletions cut 0 bases from V and 7 bases from J, with 14 bases between. This CDR3 region has 15 residues.

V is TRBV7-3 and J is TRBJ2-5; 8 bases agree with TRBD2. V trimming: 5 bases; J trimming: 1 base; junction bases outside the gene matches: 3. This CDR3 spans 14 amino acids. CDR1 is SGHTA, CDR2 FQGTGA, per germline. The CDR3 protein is CASSRTSGQETQYF. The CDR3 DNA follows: TGTGCCAGCAGCCGAACTAGCGGCCAAGAGACCCAGTACTTC.

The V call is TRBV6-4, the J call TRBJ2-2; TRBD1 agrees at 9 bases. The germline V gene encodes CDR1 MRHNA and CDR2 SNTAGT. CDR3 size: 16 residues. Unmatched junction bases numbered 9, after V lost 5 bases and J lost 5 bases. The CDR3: CASSYPGQGWTGELFF. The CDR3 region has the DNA TGTGCCAGCAGTTACCCGGGACAGGGTTGGACCGGGGAGCTGTTTTTT.

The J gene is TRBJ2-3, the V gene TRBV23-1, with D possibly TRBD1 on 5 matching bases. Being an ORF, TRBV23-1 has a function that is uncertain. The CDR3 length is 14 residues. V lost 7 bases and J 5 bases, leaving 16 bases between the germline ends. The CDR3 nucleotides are TGCGCCAGCACAGGGTATGGGCCCGGAGATACGCAGTATTTT. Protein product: CASTGYGPGDTQYF.